This TCR beta chain was obtained from a study of blood T cell repertoires in COVID-19. About the study: Samples taken during acute and convalescent COVID-19 were collected in the United States, Italy and Spain. PBMCs, B-cell-depleted T cells, or T cells provided the cDNA or gDNA that made up the material.

V was trimmed by 6 bases and J by 2 bases, leaving 16 bases between them. Germline CDR1 is SGHRS and CDR2 is YFSETQ. CDR3 length: 15 residues. Original processing notes: Estimates of nucleated cell counts were drawn from the amplification of reference gene primers. The data were produced by immunoSEQ multiplex PCR, yet TCRdb's version contains in-frame clones alone and is incomplete. V and J calls and clone size follow that table, whereas D and trimming were derived from the DNA. The profile shows roughly 200,000 clones, around 84% of them singletons. The J gene is TRBJ2-3, the V gene TRBV5-1, with D perhaps matching TRBD2 (5 bases). Sample: peripheral blood. The clonotype comes from a human donor in a cohort sampled during active COVID-19. CDR3 region: CASTMSDSNTDTQYF. CDR3 DNA sequence: TGCGCCAGCACCATGTCGGACTCAAACACAGATACGCAGTATTTT.